This TCR beta chain is from a study of blood T cell repertoires in COVID-19. Repertoires were generated with immunoSEQ multiplex PCR, while TCRdb's copy carries only in-frame clones and drops some. The sample comprises about 100,000 clones, 70% to 90% of which are singletons, and about 2.5% rests with the top ten. Two negative PCRs, clearance, or symptom resolution had been documented for recovered Cohort 3 donors. The CDR3 contains 15 residues. The V and J ends lost 0 bases and 6 bases respectively, with 12 bases between them. The germline CDR1 and CDR2 sequences are SGHAT and FQNNGV. This TCR came from a woman between 45 and 65 years old who had recovered from COVID-19. Sequencing input: PBMCs or T cells enriched from blood (not recorded which). The rearrangement uses TRBV11-2 and TRBJ1-3; D is possibly TRBD1 (5 bases). Here the CDR3 DNA reads TGTGCCAGCAGCTTAGAGGGGCGGCTAGAAAACACCATATATTTT. Translation gives CASSLEGRLENTIYF.